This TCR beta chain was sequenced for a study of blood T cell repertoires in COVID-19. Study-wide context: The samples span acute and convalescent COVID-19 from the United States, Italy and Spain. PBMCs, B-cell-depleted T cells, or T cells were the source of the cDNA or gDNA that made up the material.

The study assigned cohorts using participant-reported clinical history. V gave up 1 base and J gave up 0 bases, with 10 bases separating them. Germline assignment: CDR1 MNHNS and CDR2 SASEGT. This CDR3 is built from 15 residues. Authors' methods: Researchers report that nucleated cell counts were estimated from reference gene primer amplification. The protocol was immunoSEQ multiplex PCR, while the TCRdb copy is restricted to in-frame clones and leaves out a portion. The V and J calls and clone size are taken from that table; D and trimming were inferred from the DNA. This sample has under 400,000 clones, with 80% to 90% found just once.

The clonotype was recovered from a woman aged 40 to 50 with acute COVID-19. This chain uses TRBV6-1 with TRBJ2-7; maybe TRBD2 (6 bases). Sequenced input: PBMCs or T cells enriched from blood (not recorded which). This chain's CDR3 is CASSEGRGISYEQYF. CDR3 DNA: TGTGCCAGCAGTGAAGGTCGGGGGATCTCCTACGAGCAGTACTTC.